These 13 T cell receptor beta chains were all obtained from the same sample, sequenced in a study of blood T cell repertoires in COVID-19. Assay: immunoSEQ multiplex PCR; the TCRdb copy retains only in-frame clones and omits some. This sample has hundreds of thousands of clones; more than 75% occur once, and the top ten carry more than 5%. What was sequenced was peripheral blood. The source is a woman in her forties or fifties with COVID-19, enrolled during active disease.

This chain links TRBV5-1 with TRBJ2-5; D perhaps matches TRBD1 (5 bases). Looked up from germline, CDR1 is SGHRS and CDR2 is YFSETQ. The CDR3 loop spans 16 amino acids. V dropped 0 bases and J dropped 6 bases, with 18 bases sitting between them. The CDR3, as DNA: TGCGCCAGCAGCTTGGAACCCCAGGGTTTTGGAAAGACCCAGTACTTC. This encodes CASSLEPQGFGKTQYF.

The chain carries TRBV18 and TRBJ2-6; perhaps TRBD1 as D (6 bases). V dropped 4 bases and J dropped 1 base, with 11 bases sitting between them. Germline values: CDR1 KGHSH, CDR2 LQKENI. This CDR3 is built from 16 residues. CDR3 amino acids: CASSLRQDSGANVLTF. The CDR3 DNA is TGTGCCAGCTCACTTCGACAGGATTCTGGGGCCAACGTCCTGACTTTC.

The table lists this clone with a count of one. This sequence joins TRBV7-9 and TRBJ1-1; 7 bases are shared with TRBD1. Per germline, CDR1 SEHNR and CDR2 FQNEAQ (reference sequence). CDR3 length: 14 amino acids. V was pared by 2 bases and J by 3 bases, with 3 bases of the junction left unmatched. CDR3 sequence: CASSLKGAYTEAFF. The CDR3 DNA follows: TGTGCCAGCAGCTTAAAGGGGGCCTACACTGAAGCTTTCTTT.

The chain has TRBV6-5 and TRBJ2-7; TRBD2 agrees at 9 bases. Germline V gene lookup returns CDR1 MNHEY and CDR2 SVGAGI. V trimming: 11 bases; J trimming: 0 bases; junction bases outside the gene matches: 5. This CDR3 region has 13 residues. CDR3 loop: CAGTSGPSYEQYF. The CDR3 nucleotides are TGTGCCGGTACTAGCGGGCCCTCCTACGAGCAGTACTTC.

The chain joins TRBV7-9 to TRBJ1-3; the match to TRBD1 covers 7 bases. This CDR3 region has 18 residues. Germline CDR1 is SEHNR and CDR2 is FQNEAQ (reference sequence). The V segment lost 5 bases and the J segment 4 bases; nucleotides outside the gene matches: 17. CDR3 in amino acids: CASSRLLRDSARGNTIYF. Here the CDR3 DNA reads TGTGCCAGCAGCCGATTACTCAGGGACAGTGCCAGGGGAAACACCATATATTTT.

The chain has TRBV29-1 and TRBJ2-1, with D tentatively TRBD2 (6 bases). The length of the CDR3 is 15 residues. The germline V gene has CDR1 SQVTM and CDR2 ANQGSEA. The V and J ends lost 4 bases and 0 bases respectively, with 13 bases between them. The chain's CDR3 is CSVGGSGSSYNEQFF. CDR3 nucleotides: TGCAGCGTTGGTGGTAGCGGTAGCTCCTACAATGAGCAGTTCTTC.

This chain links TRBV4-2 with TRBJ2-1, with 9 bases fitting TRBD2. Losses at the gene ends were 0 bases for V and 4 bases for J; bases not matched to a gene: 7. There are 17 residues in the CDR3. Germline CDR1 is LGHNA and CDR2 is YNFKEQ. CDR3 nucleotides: TGTGCCAGCAGCCAAGAAGCGGGCGGGAGGGCTTACAATGAGCAGTTCTTC. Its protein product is CASSQEAGGRAYNEQFF.

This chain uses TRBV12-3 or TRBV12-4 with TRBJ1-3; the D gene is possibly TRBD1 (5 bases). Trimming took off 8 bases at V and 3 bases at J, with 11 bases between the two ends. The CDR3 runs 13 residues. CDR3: CASAGFNGNTIYF. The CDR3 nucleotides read TGTGCCAGCGCAGGGTTCAATGGAAACACCATATATTTT.

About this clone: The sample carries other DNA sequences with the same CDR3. The CDR3 is CASSAGTGNQPQHF. The CDR3 coding sequence is TGTGCCAGCAGCGCCGGGACAGGGAATCAGCCCCAGCATTTT. This chain joins TRBV9 and TRBJ1-5, with 9 bases lining up with TRBD1. Trimming took 3 bases from V and 4 from J; bases not matched to a gene: 2. Germline CDR1 and CDR2: SGDLS and YYNGEE. The CDR3 length is 14 residues.

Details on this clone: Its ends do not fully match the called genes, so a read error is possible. DNA for the CDR3: TGTGCCAGCAGTTCGCACGAGCCCGCCTTC. This translates into CASSSHEPAF. The chain uses TRBV12-3 or TRBV12-4 and TRBJ1-2; no reliable D call. This CDR3 contains 10 residues.

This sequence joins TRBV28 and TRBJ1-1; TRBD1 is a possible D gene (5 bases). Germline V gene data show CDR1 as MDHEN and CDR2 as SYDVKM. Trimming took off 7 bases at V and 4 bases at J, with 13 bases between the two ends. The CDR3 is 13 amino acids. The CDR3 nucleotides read TGTGCCAGCAACCTGGCGGGGGTCACTGAAGCTTTCTTT. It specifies CASNLAGVTEAFF.

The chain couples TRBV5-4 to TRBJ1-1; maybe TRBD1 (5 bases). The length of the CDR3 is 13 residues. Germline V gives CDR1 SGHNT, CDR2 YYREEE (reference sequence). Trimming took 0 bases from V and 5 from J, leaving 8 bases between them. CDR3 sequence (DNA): TGTGCCAGCAGCTTGGATCAGGGTACTGAAGCTTTCTTT. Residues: CASSLDQGTEAFF.

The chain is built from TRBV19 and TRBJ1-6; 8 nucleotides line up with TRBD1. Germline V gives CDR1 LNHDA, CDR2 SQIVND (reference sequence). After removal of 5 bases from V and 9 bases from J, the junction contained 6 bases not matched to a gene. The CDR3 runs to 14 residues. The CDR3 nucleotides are TGTGCCAGTAGTGGGCGACAGGGGAGTTCACCCCTCCACTTT. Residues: CASSGRQGSSPLHF.